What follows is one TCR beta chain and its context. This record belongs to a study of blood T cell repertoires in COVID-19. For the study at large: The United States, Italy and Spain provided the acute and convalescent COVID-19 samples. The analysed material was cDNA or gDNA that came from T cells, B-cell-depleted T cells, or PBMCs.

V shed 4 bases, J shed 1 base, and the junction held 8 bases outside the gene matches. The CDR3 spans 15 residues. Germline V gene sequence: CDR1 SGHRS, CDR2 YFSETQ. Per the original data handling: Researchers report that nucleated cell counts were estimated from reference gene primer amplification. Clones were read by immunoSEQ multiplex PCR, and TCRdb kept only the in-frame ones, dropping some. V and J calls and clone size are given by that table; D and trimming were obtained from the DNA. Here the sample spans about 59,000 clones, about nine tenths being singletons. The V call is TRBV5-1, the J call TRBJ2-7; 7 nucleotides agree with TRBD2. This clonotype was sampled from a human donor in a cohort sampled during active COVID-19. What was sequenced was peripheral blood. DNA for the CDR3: TGCGCCAGCAGCGACCCTAGCGGCAGTTCCTACGAGCAGTACTTC. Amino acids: CASSDPSGSSYEQYF.